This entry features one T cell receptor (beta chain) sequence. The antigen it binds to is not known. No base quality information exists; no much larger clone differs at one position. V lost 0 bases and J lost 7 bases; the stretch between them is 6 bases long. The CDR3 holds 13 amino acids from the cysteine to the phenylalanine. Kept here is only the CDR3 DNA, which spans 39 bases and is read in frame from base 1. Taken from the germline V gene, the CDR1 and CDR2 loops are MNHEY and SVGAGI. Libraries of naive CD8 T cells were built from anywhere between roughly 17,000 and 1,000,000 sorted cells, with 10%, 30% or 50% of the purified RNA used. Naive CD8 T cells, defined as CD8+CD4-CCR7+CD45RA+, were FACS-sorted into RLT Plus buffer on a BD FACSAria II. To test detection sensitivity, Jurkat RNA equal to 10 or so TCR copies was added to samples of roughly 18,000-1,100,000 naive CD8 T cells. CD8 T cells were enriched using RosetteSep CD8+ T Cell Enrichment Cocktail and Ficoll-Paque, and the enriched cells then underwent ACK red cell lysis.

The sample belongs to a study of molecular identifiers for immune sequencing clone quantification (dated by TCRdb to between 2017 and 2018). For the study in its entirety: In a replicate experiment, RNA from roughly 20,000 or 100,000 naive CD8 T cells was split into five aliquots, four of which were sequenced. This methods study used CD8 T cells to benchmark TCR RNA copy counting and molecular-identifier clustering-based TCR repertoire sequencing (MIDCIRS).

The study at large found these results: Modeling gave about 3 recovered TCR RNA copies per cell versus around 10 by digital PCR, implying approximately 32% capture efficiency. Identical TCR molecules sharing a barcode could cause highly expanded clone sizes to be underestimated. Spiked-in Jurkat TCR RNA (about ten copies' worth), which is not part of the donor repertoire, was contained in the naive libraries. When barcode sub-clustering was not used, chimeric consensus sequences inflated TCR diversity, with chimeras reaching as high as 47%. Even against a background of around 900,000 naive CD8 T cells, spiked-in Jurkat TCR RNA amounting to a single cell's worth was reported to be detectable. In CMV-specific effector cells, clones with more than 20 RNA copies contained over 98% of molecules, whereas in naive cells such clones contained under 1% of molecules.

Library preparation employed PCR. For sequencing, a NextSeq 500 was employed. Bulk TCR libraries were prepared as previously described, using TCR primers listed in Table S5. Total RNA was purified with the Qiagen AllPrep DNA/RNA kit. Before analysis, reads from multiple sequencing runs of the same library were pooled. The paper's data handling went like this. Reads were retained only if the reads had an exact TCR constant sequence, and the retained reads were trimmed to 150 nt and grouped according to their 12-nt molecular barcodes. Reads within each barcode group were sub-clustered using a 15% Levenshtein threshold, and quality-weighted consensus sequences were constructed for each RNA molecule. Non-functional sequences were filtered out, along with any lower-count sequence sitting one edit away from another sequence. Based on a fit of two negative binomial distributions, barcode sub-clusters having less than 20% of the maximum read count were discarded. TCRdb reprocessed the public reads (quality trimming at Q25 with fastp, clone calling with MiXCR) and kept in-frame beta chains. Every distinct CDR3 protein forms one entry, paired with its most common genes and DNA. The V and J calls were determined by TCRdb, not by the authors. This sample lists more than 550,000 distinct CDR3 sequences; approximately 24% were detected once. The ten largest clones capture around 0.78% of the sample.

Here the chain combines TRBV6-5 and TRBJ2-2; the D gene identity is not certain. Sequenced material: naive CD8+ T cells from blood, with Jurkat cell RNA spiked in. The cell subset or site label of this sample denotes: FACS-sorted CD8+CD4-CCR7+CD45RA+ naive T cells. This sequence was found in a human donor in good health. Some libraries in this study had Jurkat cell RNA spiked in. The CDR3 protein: CASSYSVVGELFF. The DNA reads TGTGCCAGCAGTTACTCGGTGGTCGGGGAGCTGTTTTTT.